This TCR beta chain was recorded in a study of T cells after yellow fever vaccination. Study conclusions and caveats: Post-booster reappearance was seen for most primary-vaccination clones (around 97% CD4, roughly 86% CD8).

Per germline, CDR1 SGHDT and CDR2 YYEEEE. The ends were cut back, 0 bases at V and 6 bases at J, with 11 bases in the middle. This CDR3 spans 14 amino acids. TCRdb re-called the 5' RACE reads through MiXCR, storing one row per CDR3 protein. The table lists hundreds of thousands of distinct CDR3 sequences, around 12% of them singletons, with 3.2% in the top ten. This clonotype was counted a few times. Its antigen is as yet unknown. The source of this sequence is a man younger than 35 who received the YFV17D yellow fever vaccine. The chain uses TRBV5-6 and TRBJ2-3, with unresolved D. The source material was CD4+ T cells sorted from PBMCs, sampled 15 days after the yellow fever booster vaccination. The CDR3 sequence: CASSLGPLPDTQYF. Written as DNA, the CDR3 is TGTGCCAGCAGCTTGGGACCGCTTCCGGATACGCAGTATTTT.